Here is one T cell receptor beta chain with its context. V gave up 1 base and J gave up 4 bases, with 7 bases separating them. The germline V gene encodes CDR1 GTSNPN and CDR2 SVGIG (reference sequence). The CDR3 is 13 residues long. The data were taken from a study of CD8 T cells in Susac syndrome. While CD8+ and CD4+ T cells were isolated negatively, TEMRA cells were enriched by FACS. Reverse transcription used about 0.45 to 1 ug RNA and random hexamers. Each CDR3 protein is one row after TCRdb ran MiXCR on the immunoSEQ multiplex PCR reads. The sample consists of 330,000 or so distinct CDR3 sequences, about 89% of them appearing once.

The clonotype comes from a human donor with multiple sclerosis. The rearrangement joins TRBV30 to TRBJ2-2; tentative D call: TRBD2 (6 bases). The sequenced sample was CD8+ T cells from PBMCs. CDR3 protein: CAWSGGVTGELFF. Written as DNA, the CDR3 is TGTGCCTGGAGTGGGGGGGTCACCGGGGAGCTGTTTTTT.